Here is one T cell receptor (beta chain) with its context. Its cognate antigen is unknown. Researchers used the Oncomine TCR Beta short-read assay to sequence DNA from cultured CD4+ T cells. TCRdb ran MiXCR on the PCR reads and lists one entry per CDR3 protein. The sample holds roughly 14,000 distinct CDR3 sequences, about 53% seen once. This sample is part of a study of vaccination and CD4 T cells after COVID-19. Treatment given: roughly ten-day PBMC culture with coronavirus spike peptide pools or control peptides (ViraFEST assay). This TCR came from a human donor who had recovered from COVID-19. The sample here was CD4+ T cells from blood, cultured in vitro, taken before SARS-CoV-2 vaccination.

CDR3 nucleotides: TGTGCCAGCAGCCCCTCAGGGGGAGGCTACGAGCAGTACTTC. Protein: CASSPSGGGYEQYF. The chain carries TRBV28 and TRBJ2-7, with D perhaps TRBD1 (7 bases). V shed 6 bases and J shed 3 bases, with 15 bases lying between them. The CDR3 loop spans 14 amino acids. Germline V gives CDR1 MDHEN, CDR2 SYDVKM.